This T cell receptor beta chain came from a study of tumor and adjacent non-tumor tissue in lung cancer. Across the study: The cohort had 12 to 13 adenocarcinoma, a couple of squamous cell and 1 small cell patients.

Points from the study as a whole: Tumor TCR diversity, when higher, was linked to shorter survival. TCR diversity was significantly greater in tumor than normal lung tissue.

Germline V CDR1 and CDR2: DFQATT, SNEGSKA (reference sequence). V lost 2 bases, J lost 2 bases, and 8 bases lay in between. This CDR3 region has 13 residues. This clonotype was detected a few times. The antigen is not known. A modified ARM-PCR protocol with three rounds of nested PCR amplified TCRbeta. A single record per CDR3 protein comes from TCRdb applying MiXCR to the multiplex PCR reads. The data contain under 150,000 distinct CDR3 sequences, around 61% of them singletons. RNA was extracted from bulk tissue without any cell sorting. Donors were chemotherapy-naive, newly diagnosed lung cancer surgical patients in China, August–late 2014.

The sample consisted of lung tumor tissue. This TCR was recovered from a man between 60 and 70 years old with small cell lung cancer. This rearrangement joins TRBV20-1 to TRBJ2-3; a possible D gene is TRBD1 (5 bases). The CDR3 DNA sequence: TGCAGTGCTAGACCACAGGTCACAGATACGCAGTATTTT. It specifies CSARPQVTDTQYF.